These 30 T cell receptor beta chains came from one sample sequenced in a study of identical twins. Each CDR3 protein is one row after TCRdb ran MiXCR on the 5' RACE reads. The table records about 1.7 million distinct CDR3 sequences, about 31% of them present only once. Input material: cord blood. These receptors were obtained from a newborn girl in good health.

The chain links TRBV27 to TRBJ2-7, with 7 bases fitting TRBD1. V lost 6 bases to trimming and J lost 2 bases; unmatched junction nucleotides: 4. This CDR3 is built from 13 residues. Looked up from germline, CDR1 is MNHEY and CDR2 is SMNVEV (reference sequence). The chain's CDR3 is CASRRGPAYEQYF. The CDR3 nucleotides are TGTGCCAGCAGGAGGGGGCCCGCCTACGAGCAGTACTTC.

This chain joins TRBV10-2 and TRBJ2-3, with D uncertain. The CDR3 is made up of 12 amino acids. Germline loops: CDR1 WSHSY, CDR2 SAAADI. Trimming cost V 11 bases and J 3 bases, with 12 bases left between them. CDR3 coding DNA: TGCGCCGTCGCGCCTCGAACAGATACGCAGTATTTT. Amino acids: CAVAPRTDTQYF.

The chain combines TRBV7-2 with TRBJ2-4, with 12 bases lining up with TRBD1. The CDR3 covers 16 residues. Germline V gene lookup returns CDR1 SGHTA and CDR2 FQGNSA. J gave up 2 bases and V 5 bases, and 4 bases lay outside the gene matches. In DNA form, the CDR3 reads TGTGCCAGCAGCGTCCGGGACAGGGGGCCCAAAAACATTCAGTACTTC. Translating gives CASSVRDRGPKNIQYF.

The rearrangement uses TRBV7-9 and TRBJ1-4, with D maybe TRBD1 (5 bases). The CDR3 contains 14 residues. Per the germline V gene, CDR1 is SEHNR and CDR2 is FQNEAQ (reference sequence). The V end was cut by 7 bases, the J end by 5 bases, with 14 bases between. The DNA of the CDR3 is TGTGCCAGCATGGATGGGGGGGAAAATGAAAAACTGTTTTTT. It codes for CASMDGGENEKLFF.

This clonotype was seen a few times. The CDR3: CASSSRRDRVLAGPAYGYGYTF. The DNA of the CDR3 is TGTGCCAGCAGCTCCCGCCGGGACAGGGTTTTGGCGGGTCCAGCGTATGGCTATGGCTACACCTTC. The chain combines TRBV11-1 with TRBJ1-2; TRBD1 matches at 9 bases. V was pared by 4 bases and J by 4 bases, with 28 bases of the junction left unmatched. Germline CDR1 is SGHAT and CDR2 is FQDESV (reference sequence). This CDR3 is built from 22 residues.

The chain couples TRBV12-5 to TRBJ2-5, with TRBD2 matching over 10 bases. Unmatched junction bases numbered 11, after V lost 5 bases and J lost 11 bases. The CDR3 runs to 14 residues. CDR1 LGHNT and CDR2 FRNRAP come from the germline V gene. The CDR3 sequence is CASGQGLAFYEQYF. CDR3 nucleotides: TGTGCTAGTGGTCAGGGACTAGCGTTCTATGAGCAGTACTTC.

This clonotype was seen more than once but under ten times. CDR3 coding DNA: TGTGCCAGCAGTTGCCCCGCGTTAGCGGGAGGTAGGTCCTACGAGCAGTACTTC. Translated: CASSCPALAGGRSYEQYF. This chain connects TRBV6-2 or TRBV6-3 to TRBJ2-7; the match to TRBD2 covers 10 bases. CDR3 length: 18 amino acids. Germline V lookup: CDR1 MNHEY, CDR2 SVGEGT. V shed 4 bases, J shed 1 base, and the junction held 13 bases outside the gene matches.

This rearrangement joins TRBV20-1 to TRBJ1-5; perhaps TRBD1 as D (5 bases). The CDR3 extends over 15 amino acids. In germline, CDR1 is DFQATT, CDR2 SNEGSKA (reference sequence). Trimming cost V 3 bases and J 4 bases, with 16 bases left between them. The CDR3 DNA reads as TGCAGTGCTAGTGTCCCGGGGGTGGGAAATCAGCCCCAGCATTTT. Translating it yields CSASVPGVGNQPQHF.

In DNA, the CDR3 is TGTGCCAGCGGTGGACGGGTCTTGAACACTGAAGCTTTCTTT. Translating gives CASGGRVLNTEAFF. The rearrangement links TRBV12-3 or TRBV12-4 to TRBJ1-1, with D unresolved. Trimming took 8 bases from V and 0 from J, leaving 13 bases between them. The CDR3 runs to 14 residues.

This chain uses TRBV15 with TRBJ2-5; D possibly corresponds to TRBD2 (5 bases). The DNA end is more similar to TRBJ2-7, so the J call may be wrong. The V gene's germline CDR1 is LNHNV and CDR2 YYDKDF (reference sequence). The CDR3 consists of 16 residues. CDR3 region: CATSRGDGRASYEQYF. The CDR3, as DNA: TGTGCCACCAGCAGGGGTGATGGGCGGGCCTCCTACGAGCAGTACTTC.

CDR3 in DNA: TGTGCCAGCAGTCCCCCGACAGTCTGTGCGCAGTATTTT. This translates into CASSPPTVCAQYF. This rearrangement joins TRBV6-5 to TRBJ2-3, with TRBD1 as a possible D gene (5 bases). The CDR3 is made up of 13 amino acids. Trimming took 5 bases from V and 10 from J, leaving 16 bases between them. CDR1 MNHEY and CDR2 SVGAGI come from the germline V gene.

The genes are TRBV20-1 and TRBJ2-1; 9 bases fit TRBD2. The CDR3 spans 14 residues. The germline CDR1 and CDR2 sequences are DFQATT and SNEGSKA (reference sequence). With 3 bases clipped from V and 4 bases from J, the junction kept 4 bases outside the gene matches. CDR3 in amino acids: CSARMSGGYNEQFF. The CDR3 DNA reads TGCAGTGCTAGGATGAGCGGGGGGTACAATGAGCAGTTCTTC.

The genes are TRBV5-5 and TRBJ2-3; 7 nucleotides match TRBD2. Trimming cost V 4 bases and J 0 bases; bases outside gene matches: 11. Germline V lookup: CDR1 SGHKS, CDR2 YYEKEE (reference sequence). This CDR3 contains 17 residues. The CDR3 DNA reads TGTGCCAGCAGCGGGCTTCCCACTAGCGCTAGCACAGATACGCAGTATTTT. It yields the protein CASSGLPTSASTDTQYF.

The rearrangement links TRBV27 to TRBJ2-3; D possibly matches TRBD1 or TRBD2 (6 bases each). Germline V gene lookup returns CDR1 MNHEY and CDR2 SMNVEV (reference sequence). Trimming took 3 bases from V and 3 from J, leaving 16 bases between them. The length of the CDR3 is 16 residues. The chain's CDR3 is CASSLRLGGRTDTQYF. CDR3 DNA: TGTGCCAGCAGTTTGAGGTTAGGGGGGCGGACAGATACGCAGTATTTT.

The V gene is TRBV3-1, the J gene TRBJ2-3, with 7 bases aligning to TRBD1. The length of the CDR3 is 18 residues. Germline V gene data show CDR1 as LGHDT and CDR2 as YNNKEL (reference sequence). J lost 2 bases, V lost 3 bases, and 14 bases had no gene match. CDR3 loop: CASSQGHRGPLSTDTQYF. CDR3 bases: TGTGCCAGCAGCCAGGGGCACAGGGGACCCCTTTCCACAGATACGCAGTATTTT.

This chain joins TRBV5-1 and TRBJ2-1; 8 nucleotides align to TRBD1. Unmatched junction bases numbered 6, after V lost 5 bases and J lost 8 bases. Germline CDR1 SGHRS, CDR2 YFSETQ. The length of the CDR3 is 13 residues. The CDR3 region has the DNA TGCGCCAGCAGGGAGGACAGGGTCGATGAGCAGTTCTTC. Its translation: CASREDRVDEQFF.

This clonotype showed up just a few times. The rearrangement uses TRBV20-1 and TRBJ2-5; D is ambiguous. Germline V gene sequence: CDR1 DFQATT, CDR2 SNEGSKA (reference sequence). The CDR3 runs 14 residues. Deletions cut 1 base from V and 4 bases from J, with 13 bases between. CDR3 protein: CSARGQTLVETQYF. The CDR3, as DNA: TGCAGTGCTAGAGGGCAGACATTGGTAGAGACCCAGTACTTC.

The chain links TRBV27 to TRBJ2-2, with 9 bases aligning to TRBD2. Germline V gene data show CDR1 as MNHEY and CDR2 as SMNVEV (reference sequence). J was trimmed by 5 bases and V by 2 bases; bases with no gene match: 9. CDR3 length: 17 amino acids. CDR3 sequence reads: CASSLVAGGPSTGELFF. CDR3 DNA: TGTGCCAGCAGTTTAGTGGCGGGAGGGCCCTCGACCGGGGAGCTGTTTTTT.

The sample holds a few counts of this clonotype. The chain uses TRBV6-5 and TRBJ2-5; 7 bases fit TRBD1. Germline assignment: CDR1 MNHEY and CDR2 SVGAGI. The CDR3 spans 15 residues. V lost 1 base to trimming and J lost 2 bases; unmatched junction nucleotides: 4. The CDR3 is CASSYWGQPQETQYF. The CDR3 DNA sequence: TGTGCCAGCAGTTACTGGGGACAGCCACAAGAGACCCAGTACTTC.

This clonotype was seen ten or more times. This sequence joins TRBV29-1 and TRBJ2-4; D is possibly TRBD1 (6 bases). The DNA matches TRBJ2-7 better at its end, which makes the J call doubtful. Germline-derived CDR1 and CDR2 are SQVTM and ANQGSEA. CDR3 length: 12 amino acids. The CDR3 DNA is TGCAGCGTTGAACAGGGGCGGATCGAGCAGTACTTC. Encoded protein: CSVEQGRIEQYF.

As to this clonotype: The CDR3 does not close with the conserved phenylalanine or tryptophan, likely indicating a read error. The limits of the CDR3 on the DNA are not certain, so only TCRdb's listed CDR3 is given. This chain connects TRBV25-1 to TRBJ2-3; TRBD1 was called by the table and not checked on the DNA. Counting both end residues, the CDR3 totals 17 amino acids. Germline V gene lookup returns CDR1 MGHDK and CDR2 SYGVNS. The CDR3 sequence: CASSDHRTGRGTDTRYV.

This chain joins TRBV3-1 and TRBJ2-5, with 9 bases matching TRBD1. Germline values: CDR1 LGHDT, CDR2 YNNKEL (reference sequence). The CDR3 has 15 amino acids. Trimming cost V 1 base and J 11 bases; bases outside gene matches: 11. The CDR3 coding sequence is TGTGCCAGCAGCCAAGGGACAGGGGTTTACAATGAGCAGTACTTC. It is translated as CASSQGTGVYNEQYF.

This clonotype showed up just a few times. This CDR3 is CSAPLAGVPNEQFF. Written as DNA, the CDR3 is TGCAGTGCTCCTCTAGCGGGAGTCCCCAATGAGCAGTTCTTC. The chain couples TRBV20-1 to TRBJ2-1; 10 bases align to TRBD2. V trimming: 5 bases; J trimming: 6 bases; junction bases outside the gene matches: 7. CDR1 DFQATT and CDR2 SNEGSKA come from the germline V gene (reference sequence). This CDR3 is 14 amino acids long.

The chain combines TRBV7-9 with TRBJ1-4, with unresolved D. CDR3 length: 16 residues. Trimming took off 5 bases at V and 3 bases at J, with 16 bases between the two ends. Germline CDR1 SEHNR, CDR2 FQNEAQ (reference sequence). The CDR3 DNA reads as TGTGCCAGCAGCCACAGCTCCAGGACCGCTAATGAAAAACTGTTTTTT. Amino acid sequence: CASSHSSRTANEKLFF.

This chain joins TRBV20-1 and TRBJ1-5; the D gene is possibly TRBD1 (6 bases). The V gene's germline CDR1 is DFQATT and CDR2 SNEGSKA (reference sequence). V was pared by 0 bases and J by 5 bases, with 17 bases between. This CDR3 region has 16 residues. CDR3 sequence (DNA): TGCAGTGCTAGAGACCCCCGGAACAGGGACCATCAGCCCCAGCATTTT. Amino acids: CSARDPRNRDHQPQHF.

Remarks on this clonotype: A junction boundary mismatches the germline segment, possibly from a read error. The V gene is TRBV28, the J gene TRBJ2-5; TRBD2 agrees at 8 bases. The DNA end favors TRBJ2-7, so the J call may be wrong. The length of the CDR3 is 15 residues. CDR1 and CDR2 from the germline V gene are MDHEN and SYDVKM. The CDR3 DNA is TGCGCCAGCGCCTCGGGGGGGGGCACCTCCTACGAGCAGTACTTC. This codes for CASASGGGTSYEQYF.

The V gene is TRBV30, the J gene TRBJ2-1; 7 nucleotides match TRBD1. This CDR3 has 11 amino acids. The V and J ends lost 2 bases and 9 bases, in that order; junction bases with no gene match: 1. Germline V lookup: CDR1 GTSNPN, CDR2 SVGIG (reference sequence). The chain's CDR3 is CAWSRDSEQFF. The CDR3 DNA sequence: TGTGCCTGGAGTAGGGACAGTGAGCAGTTCTTC. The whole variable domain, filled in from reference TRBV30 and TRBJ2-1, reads SQTIHQWPATLVQPVGSPLSLECTVEGTSNPNLYWYRQAAGRGLQLLFYSVGIGQISSEVPQNLSASRPQDRQFILSSKKLLLSDSGFYLCAWSRDSEQFFGPGTRLTVL.

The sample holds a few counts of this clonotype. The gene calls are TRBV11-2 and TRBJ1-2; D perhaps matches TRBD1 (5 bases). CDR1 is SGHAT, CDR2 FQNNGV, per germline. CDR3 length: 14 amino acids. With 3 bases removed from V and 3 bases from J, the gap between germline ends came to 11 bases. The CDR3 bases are TGTGCCAGCAGCTTTCCCGGGACCCACTATGGCTACACCTTC. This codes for CASSFPGTHYGYTF. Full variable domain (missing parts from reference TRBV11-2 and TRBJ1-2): EAGVAQSPRYKIIEKRQSVAFWCNPISGHATLYWYQQILGQGPKLLIQFQNNGVVDDSQLPKDRFSAERLKGVDSTLKIQPAKLEDSAVYLCASSFPGTHYGYTFGSGTRLTVV.

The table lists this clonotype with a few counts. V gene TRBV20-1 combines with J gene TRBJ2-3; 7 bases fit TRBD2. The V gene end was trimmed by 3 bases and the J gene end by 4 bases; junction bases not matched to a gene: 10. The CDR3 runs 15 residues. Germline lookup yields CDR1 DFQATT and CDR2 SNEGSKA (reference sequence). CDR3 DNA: TGCAGTGCTAGTGAAGGACTAGGATTCCCAGATACGCAGTATTTT. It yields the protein CSASEGLGFPDTQYF.

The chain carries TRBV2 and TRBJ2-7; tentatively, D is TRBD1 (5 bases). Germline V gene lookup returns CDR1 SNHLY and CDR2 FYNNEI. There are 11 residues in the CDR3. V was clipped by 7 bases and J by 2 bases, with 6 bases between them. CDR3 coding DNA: TGTGCCAGCATCAGGGCCTACGAGCAGTACTTC. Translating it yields CASIRAYEQYF. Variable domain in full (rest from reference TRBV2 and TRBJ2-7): EPEVTQTPSHQVTQMGQEVILRCVPISNHLYFYWYRQILGQKVEFLVSFYNNEISEKSEIFDDQFSVERPDGSNFTLKIRSTKLEDSAMYFCASIRAYEQYFGPGTRLTVT.